Listed below are T cell receptor beta chains from one sample, sequenced in a study of blood T cells in healthy people across ages. TCRdb re-analysed the 5' RACE reads in MiXCR, keeping a single row per CDR3 protein. This table has fewer than 2,000,000 distinct CDR3 sequences, 30% to 35% appearing once. Sequenced sample: blood. Receptor source: a woman aged 30 to 39 in good health. Each CDR3 is given with its conserved first and last residue. A D gene is named only where the DNA matches it firmly. For some rows the clone size is stated as once, few or many, or as a class when expanded; others skip it.

v_gene: TRBV6-6
d_gene: TRBD1
len: 16
abundance: .
j_gene: TRBJ2-5
CDR3aa: CASSPRGQRAQETQYF
CDR3nt: TGTGCCAGCAGTCCAAGGGGACAGAGAGCGCAAGAGACCCAGTACTTC

v_gene: TRBV5-1
d_gene: .
len: 17
abundance: .
j_gene: TRBJ2-3
CDR3aa: CASSHGRGGGGTDTQYF
CDR3nt: TGCGCCAGCAGCCATGGCAGAGGGGGGGGCGGAACAGATACGCAGTATTTT

v_gene: TRBV6-1
d_gene: .
len: 15
abundance: .
j_gene: TRBJ2-5
CDR3aa: CASSHTGRKEETQYF
CDR3nt: TGTGCCAGCAGCCACACGGGACGGAAGGAGGAGACCCAGTACTTC

v_gene: TRBV6-6
d_gene: .
len: 17
abundance: few
j_gene: TRBJ2-5
CDR3aa: CASSYGRGIPSGETQYF
CDR3nt: TGTGCCAGCAGTTACGGTAGAGGGATCCCAAGCGGAGAGACCCAGTACTTC

v_gene: TRBV4-1
d_gene: .
len: 14
abundance: few
j_gene: TRBJ2-5
CDR3aa: CASILRVLEETQYF
CDR3nt: TGCGCCAGCATACTCCGGGTCCTCGAAGAGACCCAGTACTTC

v_gene: TRBV20-1
d_gene: .
len: 14
abundance: few
j_gene: TRBJ2-5
CDR3aa: CSARDFRGQETQYF
CDR3nt: TGCAGTGCTAGAGATTTCCGGGGACAAGAGACCCAGTACTTC

v_gene: TRBV7-2
d_gene: TRBD1
len: 15
abundance: few
j_gene: TRBJ1-6
CDR3aa: CASSTGVSGNSPLHF
CDR3nt: TGTGCCAGCAGCACAGGGGTTAGTGGCAATTCACCCCTCCACTTT

v_gene: TRBV5-5
d_gene: .
len: 12
abundance: .
j_gene: TRBJ1-2
CDR3aa: CASSWGSPGYTF
CDR3nt: TGTGCCAGCAGCTGGGGGAGCCCCGGCTACACCTTC

v_gene: TRBV5-1
d_gene: TRBD2
len: 15
abundance: .
j_gene: TRBJ2-1
CDR3aa: CASSPGVAGDNEQFF
CDR3nt: TGCGCCAGCAGCCCGGGGGTAGCGGGGGACAATGAGCAGTTCTTC

v_gene: TRBV5-1
d_gene: .
len: 14
abundance: .
j_gene: TRBJ2-3
CDR3aa: CASSSSRYTDTQYF
CDR3nt: TGCGCCAGCAGCTCCTCTAGATATACAGATACGCAGTATTTT

v_gene: TRBV5-1
d_gene: TRBD1
len: 15
abundance: .
j_gene: TRBJ2-5
CDR3aa: CASVPGTGREETQYF
CDR3nt: TGCGCCAGCGTCCCCGGGACAGGACGTGAAGAGACCCAGTACTTC

v_gene: TRBV7-6
d_gene: .
len: 19
abundance: .
j_gene: TRBJ2-3
CDR3aa: CASSLPERTAGWAADTQYF
CDR3nt: TGTGCCAGCAGCTTACCCGAGCGGACAGCGGGGTGGGCGGCAGATACGCAGTATTTT

v_gene: TRBV7-9
d_gene: .
len: 13
abundance: .
j_gene: TRBJ2-7
CDR3aa: CASSLGVGREQYF
CDR3nt: TGTGCCAGCAGCTTAGGGGTGGGGCGCGAGCAGTACTTC

v_gene: TRBV20-1
d_gene: TRBD2
len: 14
abundance: few
j_gene: TRBJ2-7
CDR3aa: CSARDYPGGGEQYF
CDR3nt: TGCAGTGCTAGAGATTATCCGGGAGGGGGCGAGCAGTACTTC

v_gene: TRBV20-1
d_gene: .
len: 15
abundance: few
j_gene: TRBJ2-1
CDR3aa: CSAEGAPGTRNEQFF
CDR3nt: TGCAGTGCTGAAGGGGCCCCGGGGACTCGCAATGAGCAGTTCTTC

v_gene: TRBV18
d_gene: TRBD1
len: 14
abundance: few
j_gene: TRBJ1-2
CDR3aa: CASSEGGEVYGYTF
CDR3nt: TGTGCCAGCTCAGAAGGGGGCGAAGTCTATGGCTACACCTTC

v_gene: TRBV20-1
d_gene: TRBD2
len: 18
abundance: .
j_gene: TRBJ2-7
CDR3aa: CSAQPQTKPSGDSYEQYF
CDR3nt: TGCAGTGCTCAGCCCCAGACAAAACCTAGCGGGGATTCCTACGAGCAGTACTTC

v_gene: TRBV20-1
d_gene: .
len: 13
abundance: .
j_gene: TRBJ1-2
CDR3aa: CSGVTDSNYGYTF
CDR3nt: TGCAGTGGGGTGACAGATTCTAACTATGGCTACACCTTC

v_gene: TRBV5-1
d_gene: .
len: 13
abundance: few
j_gene: TRBJ1-2
CDR3aa: CASSPESLYGYTF
CDR3nt: TGCGCCAGCAGCCCGGAGAGCCTCTATGGCTACACCTTC

v_gene: TRBV5-5
d_gene: TRBD1
len: 16
abundance: .
j_gene: TRBJ1-2
CDR3aa: CASSLEAGQGRYGYTF
CDR3nt: TGTGCCAGCAGCCTTGAGGCGGGACAGGGCCGCTATGGCTACACCTTC

v_gene: TRBV28
d_gene: .
len: 15
abundance: few
j_gene: TRBJ1-2
CDR3aa: CASSTRETANYGYTF
CDR3nt: TGTGCCAGCAGTACCCGGGAAACAGCTAACTATGGCTACACCTTC

v_gene: TRBV5-1
d_gene: .
len: 14
abundance: .
j_gene: TRBJ2-4
CDR3aa: CASSLAGATFGQYF
CDR3nt: TGCGCCAGCAGCTTGGCTGGGGCCACTTTCGGGCAGTACTTC

v_gene: TRBV10-3
d_gene: TRBD2
len: 15
abundance: .
j_gene: TRBJ2-3
CDR3aa: CAISDASGGTDTQYF
CDR3nt: TGTGCCATCAGTGATGCCTCGGGAGGGACAGATACGCAGTATTTT

v_gene: TRBV9
d_gene: TRBD2
len: 18
abundance: .
j_gene: TRBJ2-7
CDR3aa: CASSVVVLGTSGTYEQYF
CDR3nt: TGTGCCAGCAGCGTAGTGGTTTTGGGGACTAGCGGGACCTACGAGCAGTACTTC

v_gene: TRBV12-3/TRBV12-4
d_gene: TRBD2
len: 15
abundance: few
j_gene: TRBJ2-1
CDR3aa: CASRRSAGDVHEQFF
CDR3nt: TGTGCCAGCCGTCGCTCGGCGGGAGATGTTCATGAGCAGTTCTTC

v_gene: TRBV7-8
d_gene: TRBD2
len: 17
abundance: .
j_gene: TRBJ2-7
CDR3aa: CASSLDGPAGDPYEQYF
CDR3nt: TGTGCCAGCAGCTTAGATGGACCAGCGGGGGACCCCTACGAGCAGTACTTC

v_gene: TRBV29-1
d_gene: TRBD2
len: 11
abundance: .
j_gene: TRBJ2-1
CDR3aa: CSVSAGETQFF
CDR3nt: TGCAGCGTCTCGGCGGGGGAGACCCAGTTCTTC

v_gene: TRBV18
d_gene: .
len: 15
abundance: .
j_gene: TRBJ1-1
CDR3aa: CASSPRGAVNTEAFF
CDR3nt: TGTGCCAGCTCACCAAGGGGGGCGGTGAACACTGAAGCTTTCTTT

v_gene: TRBV9
d_gene: .
len: 14
abundance: once
j_gene: TRBJ1-2
CDR3aa: CASSVNRAGDGYTF
CDR3nt: TGTGCCAGCAGCGTCAACAGGGCAGGGGACGGCTACACCTTC

v_gene: TRBV27
d_gene: TRBD2
len: 16
abundance: .
j_gene: TRBJ2-1
CDR3aa: CASSLLAGEGYNEQFF
CDR3nt: TGTGCCAGCAGCTTACTAGCGGGAGAAGGGTACAATGAGCAGTTCTTC

v_gene: TRBV3-1
d_gene: .
len: 14
abundance: .
j_gene: TRBJ2-3
CDR3aa: CASSPLRERDTQYF
CDR3nt: TGTGCCAGCAGCCCGCTTAGGGAACGAGATACGCAGTATTTT

v_gene: TRBV5-1
d_gene: .
len: 15
abundance: .
j_gene: TRBJ1-1
CDR3aa: CASSLGGGPNTEAFF
CDR3nt: TGCGCCAGCAGCTTGGGGGGGGGCCCCAACACTGAAGCTTTCTTT

v_gene: TRBV25-1
d_gene: .
len: 15
abundance: few
j_gene: TRBJ2-7
CDR3aa: CASSEEQATTYEQYF
CDR3nt: TGTGCCAGCAGTGAAGAACAGGCCACCACCTACGAGCAGTACTTC

v_gene: TRBV4-1
d_gene: TRBD1
len: 17
abundance: .
j_gene: TRBJ1-1
CDR3aa: CASSQLTGTGGAPEAFF
CDR3nt: TGCGCCAGCAGCCAACTTACCGGGACAGGGGGCGCACCTGAAGCTTTCTTT

v_gene: TRBV25-1
d_gene: .
len: 14
abundance: few
j_gene: TRBJ1-6
CDR3aa: CASSEGRSSSPLHF
CDR3nt: TGTGCCAGCAGTGAGGGCCGCTCCAGTTCACCCCTCCACTTT

v_gene: TRBV6-2/TRBV6-3
d_gene: TRBD2
len: 16
abundance: .
j_gene: TRBJ2-3
CDR3aa: CASSYNTAGYRDTQYF
CDR3nt: TGTGCCAGCAGTTACAACACAGCGGGATATAGAGATACGCAGTATTTT

v_gene: TRBV29-1
d_gene: TRBD1
len: 13
abundance: few
j_gene: TRBJ1-5
CDR3aa: CSVTQGAEQPQHF
CDR3nt: TGCAGCGTTACACAGGGGGCAGAGCAGCCCCAGCATTTT

v_gene: TRBV29-1
d_gene: .
len: 13
abundance: few
j_gene: TRBJ1-5
CDR3aa: CSVVGGSNQPQHF
CDR3nt: TGCAGCGTTGTGGGGGGGAGCAATCAGCCCCAGCATTTT

v_gene: TRBV7-9
d_gene: TRBD1
len: 14
abundance: .
j_gene: TRBJ1-1
CDR3aa: CASSLPGGRTEAFF
CDR3nt: TGTGCCAGCAGCTTACCAGGGGGAAGGACTGAAGCTTTCTTT

v_gene: TRBV9
d_gene: .
len: 15
abundance: few
j_gene: TRBJ2-5
CDR3aa: CASSVDSGRGETQYF
CDR3nt: TGTGCCAGCAGCGTAGATAGCGGCCGGGGGGAGACCCAGTACTTC